This entry describes one T cell receptor beta chain. Its cognate antigen is unknown. Germline lookup yields CDR1 SNHLY and CDR2 FYNNEI. CDR3 length: 14 amino acids. With 3 bases removed from V and 1 base from J, the gap between germline ends came to 6 bases. These data originate in a study of shared clonotypes between healthy human individuals. Study background: Donors, aged 18 to 49, were a couple of women and a few men. Used for every donor were three CD4 naive, three CD4 memory, two CD8 naive and one CD8 memory plate.

Points from the study as a whole: Among donors, the sharing of clonotypes was expected to be influenced by sequencing depth.

Generated by immunoSEQ multiplex PCR, the TCRdb table keeps only in-frame clones and is missing some. The data contain about 1.5 million clones, approximately 98% of them singletons. V and J are TRBV2 and TRBJ1-4, with D unresolved. The sequence was collected from a man aged 25-45 years in good health. The sequenced sample was naive CD4+ T cells sorted from blood. Stated subset: CD45RA+ positively selected. CDR3 nucleotide sequence: TGTGCCAGCAGTGAGGGTCTAACTAATGAAAAACTGTTTTTT. As protein: CASSEGLTNEKLFF.